The 5 T cell receptor beta chains reported below all come from one sample, sequenced in a study of PD-1 blockade in classical Hodgkin lymphoma. Each of the patients experienced relapse following autologous stem cell transplantation, and their brentuximab vedotin exposure differed. The repertoire was sequenced with immunoSEQ multiplex PCR; TCRdb's copy has only in-frame clones and lacks some. Among fewer than 15,000 clones, around 86% were seen once, and the ten largest hold about 40%. The starting material was peripheral blood mononuclear cells (PBMCs), obtained at baseline. The receptor source for this set is a human donor with classical Hodgkin lymphoma.

The chain couples TRBV6-1 to TRBJ2-1; the D is unclear. Germline CDR1 MNHNS, CDR2 SASEGT. Trimming took 0 bases from V and 7 from J, leaving 10 bases between them. The CDR3 spans 14 residues. The CDR3 nucleotides read TGTGCCAGCAGTGAAGCGCCAGTTTGGAATGAGCAGTTCTTC. Encoded protein: CASSEAPVWNEQFF.

The chain uses TRBV16 and TRBJ1-2, with unresolved D. V dropped 0 bases and J dropped 8 bases, with 7 bases sitting between them. The CDR3 runs to 12 residues. CDR1 is KGHSY, CDR2 FQNENV, per germline. For the CDR3, the DNA is TGTGCCAGCAGCCAATCTGGAATAGGCTACACCTTC. Its translation: CASSQSGIGYTF.

The rearrangement joins TRBV5-5 to TRBJ2-7; 7 bases line up with TRBD1. Germline V gene lookup returns CDR1 SGHKS and CDR2 YYEKEE (reference sequence). V trimming: 3 bases; J trimming: 2 bases; junction bases outside the gene matches: 8. The CDR3 has 15 amino acids. The CDR3 here is CASSSPGQGAYEQYF. The DNA of the CDR3 is TGTGCCAGCAGCTCGCCGGGGCAGGGGGCCTACGAGCAGTACTTC.

This chain uses TRBV28 with TRBJ2-7, with 7 nucleotides matching TRBD2. After removal of 2 bases from V and 5 bases from J, the junction contained 6 bases not matched to a gene. The CDR3 is made up of 14 amino acids. CDR1 and CDR2 from the germline V gene are MDHEN and SYDVKM. The CDR3 here is CASSLTGGFNEQYF. DNA of the CDR3: TGTGCCAGCAGTTTAACGGGGGGTTTTAACGAGCAGTACTTC.

A few counts support this clone. V is TRBV14 and J is TRBJ1-1, with D hard to call. The V end lost 4 bases, the J end lost 8 bases, and 11 bases lay between the germline ends. Germline-derived CDR1 and CDR2 are SGHDN and FVKESK. The CDR3 runs to 12 residues. CDR3 DNA sequence: TGTGCCAGCAGCCGGATACCGAAGGAAGCTTTCTTT. This encodes CASSRIPKEAFF.